A single sample is the source of the 10 T cell receptor beta chains below, sequenced in a study of PD-L1 blockade in urothelial cancer. TCRdb keeps only in-frame clones here, not all; method: immunoSEQ multiplex PCR. This table holds 15,000 to 20,000 clones, 75% to 90% found once. The input for sequencing was PBMCs, taken around atezolizumab (anti-PD-L1) treatment. These receptors came from a man in his fifties or sixties with urothelial cancer.

The chain has TRBV4-1 and TRBJ2-3, with TRBD2 matching 7 bases. This CDR3 has 13 amino acids. V trimming: 4 bases; J trimming: 4 bases; junction bases outside the gene matches: 2. The V gene's germline CDR1 is MGHRA and CDR2 YSYEKL. The CDR3 DNA is TGCGCCAGCAGCCCAGGACTAGCAGATACGCAGTATTTT. Translating gives CASSPGLADTQYF.

CDR3 protein: CASSPGGQVFQPQHF. The CDR3 DNA sequence: TGTGCCAGCTCACCGGGAGGACAGGTGTTTCAGCCCCAGCATTTT. This chain connects TRBV18 to TRBJ1-5; 7 bases map to TRBD1. Germline V gene lookup returns CDR1 KGHSH and CDR2 LQKENI. This CDR3 is built from 15 residues. V was pared by 3 bases and J by 6 bases, with 8 bases of the junction left unmatched.

DNA of the CDR3: TGTGCCAGCAGTGAAGGGGGGGGTCACACAGATACGCAGTATTTT. Translation gives CASSEGGGHTDTQYF. This sequence joins TRBV2 and TRBJ2-3, with TRBD2 matching over 7 bases. Germline CDR1 SNHLY, CDR2 FYNNEI. The CDR3 sequence is 15 residues long. Germline trimming cut 1 base from V and 2 bases from J; bases unmatched to any gene: 3.

The chain combines TRBV19 with TRBJ1-2, with TRBD1 identical over 7 bases. Germline V gene sequence: CDR1 LNHDA, CDR2 SQIVND (reference sequence). The CDR3 has 14 amino acids. V shed 5 bases, J shed 6 bases, and the junction held 9 bases outside the gene matches. The CDR3 coding sequence is TGTGCCAGTAGTCCGGGAGGGACAGATCATGGCTACACCTTC. Protein sequence: CASSPGGTDHGYTF.

This chain joins TRBV7-2 and TRBJ2-6; D gene ambiguous. V was trimmed by 4 bases and J by 4 bases, leaving 14 bases between them. This CDR3 spans 16 amino acids. CDR1 is SGHTA, CDR2 FQGNSA, per germline. In DNA form, the CDR3 reads TGTGCCAGCAGCTCGCTCCTCGGGTTCGGGGCCAACGTCCTGACTTTC. It encodes CASSSLLGFGANVLTF. Full variable domain (rest looked up from reference TRBV7-2 and TRBJ2-6): GAGVSQSPSNKVTEKGKDVELRCDPISGHTALYWYRQSLGQGLEFLIYFQGNSAPDKSGLPSDRFSAERTGGSVSTLTIQRTQQEDSAVYLCASSSLLGFGANVLTFGAGSRLTVL.

This chain connects TRBV12-5 to TRBJ1-2; D might be TRBD1 (6 bases). The CDR3 has 18 residues. Trimming left V 5 bases short and J 3 bases short, with 25 bases between. Germline CDR1 reads LGHNT; CDR2 reads FRNRAP. The CDR3 DNA sequence: TGTGCTAGTGGTGCTGATACAGGGCTCAGGGGTAGACACTATGGCTACACCTTC. Its protein product is CASGADTGLRGRHYGYTF.

This chain joins TRBV7-7 and TRBJ1-4; 10 positions agree with TRBD1. This CDR3 region has 15 residues. V was clipped by 5 bases and J by 7 bases; unmatched bases: 7. Germline assignment: CDR1 SSHAT and CDR2 FNYEAQ (reference sequence). CDR3 amino acids: CASSQGQGTFEKLFF. In nucleotides, the CDR3 is TGTGCCAGCAGCCAGGGACAGGGGACGTTTGAAAAACTGTTTTTT. The full variable domain, its missing parts supplied by reference TRBV7-7 and TRBJ1-4, is GAGVSQSPRYKVTKRGQDVTLRCDPISSHATLYWYQQALGQGPEFLTYFNYEAQPDKSGLPSDRFSAERPEGSISTLTIQRTEQRDSAMYRCASSQGQGTFEKLFFGSGTQLSVL.

The chain carries TRBV2 and TRBJ1-2, with 8 bases aligning to TRBD1. Germline values: CDR1 SNHLY, CDR2 FYNNEI. V lost 3 bases to trimming and J lost 4 bases; unmatched junction nucleotides: 4. The CDR3 totals 14 residues. This chain's CDR3 is CASSDDRGLYGYTF. The DNA of the CDR3 is TGTGCCAGCAGTGACGACAGGGGCCTCTATGGCTACACCTTC.

The CDR3 nucleotides read TGTGCCAGCCCGCCGGGGATCTATGGCTACACCTTC. As protein: CASPPGIYGYTF. This chain joins TRBV5-8 and TRBJ1-2; D gene uncertain. The V gene lost 7 bases and the J gene lost 4 bases, with 11 bases spanning the gap. Germline assignment: CDR1 SGHTS and CDR2 YDEGEE. CDR3 length: 12 residues.

The gene calls are TRBV5-6 and TRBJ2-7; 8 bases fit TRBD2. CDR3 size: 14 residues. Germline lookup yields CDR1 SGHDT and CDR2 YYEEEE. Losses at the gene ends were 7 bases for V and 4 bases for J; bases not matched to a gene: 10. Here the CDR3 DNA reads TGTGCCAGCGGACTAGCCAGATTACAATACGAGCAGTACTTC. Protein sequence: CASGLARLQYEQYF.